Listed below are T cell receptor beta chains from one sample, sequenced in a study of shared clonotypes between healthy human individuals. Repertoires were generated with immunoSEQ multiplex PCR, while TCRdb's copy carries only in-frame clones and drops some. The sample includes about 2 million clones, approximately 94% seen only once; the top ten take more than 0.95%. Sequencing was performed on naive CD8+ T cells sorted from blood. Receptor source: a man aged 18 to 35 in good health. The CDR3 runs from the conserved cysteine through the conserved F or W.

J gene,V gene,CDR3 protein
TRBJ1-4,TRBV6-5,CASSFTGVEEKLFF
TRBJ2-3,TRBV5-6,CASSLVGEWGTDTQYF
TRBJ1-2,TRBV4-3,CASSQDTGLDNYGYTF
TRBJ1-1,TRBV29-1,CSVFTGTGYAEAFF
TRBJ1-2,TRBV30,CAWGGTEYYGYTF
TRBJ1-1,TRBV7-9,CASSSWDREATEAFF
TRBJ2-7,TRBV6-5,CASSYGTGAYEQYF
TRBJ2-1,TRBV9,CASGGNEQFF
TRBJ2-7,TRBV7-9,CASSGMTSGVHEQYF
TRBJ2-2,TRBV27,CASSIWAGRAGELFF
TRBJ2-5,TRBV6-6,CASSSTGSWETQYF
TRBJ2-3,TRBV5-6,CASRGMDTQYF
TRBJ2-1,TRBV5-6,CASSLAVYEQFF
TRBJ1-3,TRBV9,CASSVEGAYGNTIYF
TRBJ2-7,TRBV6-1,CASSEYPSYEQYF
TRBJ1-2,TRBV27,CASSLSVGDRYYGYTF
TRBJ1-5,TRBV6-5,CASSYRQASNQPQHF
TRBJ2-3,TRBV6-1,CASSELGAADTQYF
TRBJ2-7,TRBV5-1,CASSLTLGGALDQQYF
TRBJ2-3,TRBV2,CASSVDTQYF